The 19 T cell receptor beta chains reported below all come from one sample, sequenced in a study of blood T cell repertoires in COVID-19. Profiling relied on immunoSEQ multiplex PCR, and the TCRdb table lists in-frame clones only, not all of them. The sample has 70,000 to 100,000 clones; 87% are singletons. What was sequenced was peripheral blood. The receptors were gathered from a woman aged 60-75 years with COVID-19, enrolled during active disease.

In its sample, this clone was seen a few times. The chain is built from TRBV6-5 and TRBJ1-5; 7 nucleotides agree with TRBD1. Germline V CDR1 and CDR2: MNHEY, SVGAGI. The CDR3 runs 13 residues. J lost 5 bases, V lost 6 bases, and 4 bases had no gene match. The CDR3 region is CASRPTGDQPQHF. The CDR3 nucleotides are TGTGCCAGCAGACCCACAGGGGATCAGCCCCAGCATTTT.

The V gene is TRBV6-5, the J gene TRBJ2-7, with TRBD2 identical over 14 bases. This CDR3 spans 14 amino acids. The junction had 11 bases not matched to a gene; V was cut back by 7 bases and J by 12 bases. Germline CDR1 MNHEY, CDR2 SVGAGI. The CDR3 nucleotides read TGTGCCAGCAACCCACGACTAGCGGGGGGGCGGCGGTACTTC. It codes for CASNPRLAGGRRYF.

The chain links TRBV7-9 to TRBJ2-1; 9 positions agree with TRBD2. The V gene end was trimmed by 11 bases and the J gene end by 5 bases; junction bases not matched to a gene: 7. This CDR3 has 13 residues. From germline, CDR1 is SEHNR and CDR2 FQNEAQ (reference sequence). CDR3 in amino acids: CAGHAGGHNEQFF. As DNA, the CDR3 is TGTGCCGGCCATGCGGGAGGGCACAATGAGCAGTTCTTC.

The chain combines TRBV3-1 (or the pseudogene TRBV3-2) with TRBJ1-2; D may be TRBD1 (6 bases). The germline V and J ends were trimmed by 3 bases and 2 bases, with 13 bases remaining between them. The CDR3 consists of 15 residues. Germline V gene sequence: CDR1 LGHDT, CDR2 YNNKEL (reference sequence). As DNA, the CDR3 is TGTGCCAGCAGCCAGGGGGCGTCGCCCAACTATGGCTACACCTTC. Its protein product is CASSQGASPNYGYTF.

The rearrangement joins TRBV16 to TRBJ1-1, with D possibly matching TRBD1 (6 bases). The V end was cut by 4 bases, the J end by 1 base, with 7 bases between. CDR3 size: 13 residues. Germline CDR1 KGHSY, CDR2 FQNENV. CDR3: CASSRQENTEAFF. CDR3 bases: TGTGCCAGCAGCCGACAGGAGAACACTGAAGCTTTCTTT.

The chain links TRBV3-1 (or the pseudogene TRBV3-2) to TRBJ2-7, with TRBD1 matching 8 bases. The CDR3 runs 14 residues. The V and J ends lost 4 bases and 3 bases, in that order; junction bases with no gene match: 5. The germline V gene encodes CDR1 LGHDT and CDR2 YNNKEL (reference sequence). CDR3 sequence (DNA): TGTGCCAGCAGCCCCGGGACAGGCCTCTACGAGCAGTACTTC. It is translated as CASSPGTGLYEQYF.

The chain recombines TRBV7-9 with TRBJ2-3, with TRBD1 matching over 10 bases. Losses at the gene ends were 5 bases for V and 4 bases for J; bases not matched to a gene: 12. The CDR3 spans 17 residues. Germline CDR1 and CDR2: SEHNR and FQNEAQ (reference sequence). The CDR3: CASSPRTGTGVPDTQYF. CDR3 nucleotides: TGTGCCAGCAGCCCCAGGACCGGGACAGGGGTCCCAGATACGCAGTATTTT.

CDR3 DNA sequence: TGCGCCAGCAGCAAGGGGGACACTGAAGCTTTCTTT. Translating gives CASSKGDTEAFF. This chain uses TRBV5-1 with TRBJ1-1, with D tentatively TRBD1 (6 bases). The CDR3 has 12 residues. V shed 4 bases and J shed 3 bases, with 7 bases lying between them. Germline V gene sequence: CDR1 SGHRS, CDR2 YFSETQ.

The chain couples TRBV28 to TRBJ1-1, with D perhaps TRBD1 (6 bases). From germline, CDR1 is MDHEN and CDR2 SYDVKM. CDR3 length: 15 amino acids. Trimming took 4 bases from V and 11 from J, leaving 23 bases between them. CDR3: CASSSSPAATTGAFF. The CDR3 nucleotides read TGTGCCAGCAGTTCATCACCGGCAGCCACCACAGGGGCTTTCTTT. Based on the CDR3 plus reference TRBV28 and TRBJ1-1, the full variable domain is DVKVTQSSRYLVKRTGEKVFLECVQDMDHENMFWYRQDPGLGLRLIYFSYDVKMKEKGDIPEGYSVSREKKERFSLILESASTNQTSMYLCASSSSPAATTGAFFGQGTRLTVV.

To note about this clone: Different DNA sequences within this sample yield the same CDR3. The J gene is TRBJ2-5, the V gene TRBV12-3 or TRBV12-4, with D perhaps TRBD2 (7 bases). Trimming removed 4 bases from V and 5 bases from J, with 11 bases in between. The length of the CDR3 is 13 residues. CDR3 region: CASSSRGGETQYF. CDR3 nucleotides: TGTGCCAGCAGTTCTAGGGGGGGGGAGACCCAGTACTTC.

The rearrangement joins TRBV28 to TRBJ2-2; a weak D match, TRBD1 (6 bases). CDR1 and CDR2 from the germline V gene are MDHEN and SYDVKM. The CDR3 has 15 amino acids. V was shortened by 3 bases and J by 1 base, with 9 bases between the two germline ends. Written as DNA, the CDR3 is TGTGCCAGCAGTTTTCTGGACAGGAACACCGGGGAGCTGTTTTTT. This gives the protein CASSFLDRNTGELFF.

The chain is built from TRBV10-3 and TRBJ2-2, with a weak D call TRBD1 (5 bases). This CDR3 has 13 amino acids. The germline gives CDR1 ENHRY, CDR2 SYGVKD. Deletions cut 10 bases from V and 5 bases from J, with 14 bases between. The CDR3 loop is CATDRLGTGELFF. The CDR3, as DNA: TGTGCCACCGACAGATTGGGAACCGGGGAGCTGTTTTTT.

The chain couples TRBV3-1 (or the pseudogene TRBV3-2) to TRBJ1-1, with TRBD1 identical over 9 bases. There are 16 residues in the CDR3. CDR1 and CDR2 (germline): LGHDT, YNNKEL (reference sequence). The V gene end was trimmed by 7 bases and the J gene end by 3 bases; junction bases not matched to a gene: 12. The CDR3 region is CASNTGTGRGDTEAFF. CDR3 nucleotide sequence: TGTGCCAGCAATACCGGGACAGGGCGGGGGGACACTGAAGCTTTCTTT.

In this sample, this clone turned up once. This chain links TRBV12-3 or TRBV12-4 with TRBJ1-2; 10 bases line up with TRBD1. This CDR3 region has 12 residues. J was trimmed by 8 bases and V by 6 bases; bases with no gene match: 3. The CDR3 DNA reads TGTGCCAGCAGGGGGACAGGGGAAGGCTACACCTTC. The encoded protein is CASRGTGEGYTF.

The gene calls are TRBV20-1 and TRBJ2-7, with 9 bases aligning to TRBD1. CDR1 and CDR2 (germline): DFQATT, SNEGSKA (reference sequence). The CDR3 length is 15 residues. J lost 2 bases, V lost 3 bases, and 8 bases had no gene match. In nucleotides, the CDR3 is TGCAGTGCTAGTTACAGGGACAGGGTGACCTACGAGCAGTACTTC. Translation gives CSASYRDRVTYEQYF.

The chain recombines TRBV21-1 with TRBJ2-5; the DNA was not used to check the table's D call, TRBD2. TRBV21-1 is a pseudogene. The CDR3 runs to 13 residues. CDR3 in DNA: TGTGCCAGCAGCAAGGGACTGGGTAGGACCCAGTACTTC. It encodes CASSKGLGRTQYF.

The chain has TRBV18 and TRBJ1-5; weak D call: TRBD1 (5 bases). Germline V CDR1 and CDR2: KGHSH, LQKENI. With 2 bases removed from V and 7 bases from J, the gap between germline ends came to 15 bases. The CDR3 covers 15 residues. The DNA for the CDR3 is TGTGCCAGCTCACCAAACCCCCAGGGTCGACAGCCCCAGCATTTT. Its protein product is CASSPNPQGRQPQHF.

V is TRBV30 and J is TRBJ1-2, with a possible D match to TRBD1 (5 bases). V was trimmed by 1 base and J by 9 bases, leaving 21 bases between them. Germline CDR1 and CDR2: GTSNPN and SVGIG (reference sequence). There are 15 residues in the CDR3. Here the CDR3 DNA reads TGTGCCTGGAGTGGGGGGGAGGGCCCCCACGGAAGCTACACCTTC. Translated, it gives CAWSGGEGPHGSYTF.

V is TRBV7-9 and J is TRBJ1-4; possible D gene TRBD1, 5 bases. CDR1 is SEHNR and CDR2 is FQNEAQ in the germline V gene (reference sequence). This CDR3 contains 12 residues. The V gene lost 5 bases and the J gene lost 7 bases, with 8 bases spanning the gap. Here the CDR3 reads CASSPGPEKLFF. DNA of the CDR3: TGTGCCAGCAGCCCAGGGCCTGAAAAACTGTTTTTT.